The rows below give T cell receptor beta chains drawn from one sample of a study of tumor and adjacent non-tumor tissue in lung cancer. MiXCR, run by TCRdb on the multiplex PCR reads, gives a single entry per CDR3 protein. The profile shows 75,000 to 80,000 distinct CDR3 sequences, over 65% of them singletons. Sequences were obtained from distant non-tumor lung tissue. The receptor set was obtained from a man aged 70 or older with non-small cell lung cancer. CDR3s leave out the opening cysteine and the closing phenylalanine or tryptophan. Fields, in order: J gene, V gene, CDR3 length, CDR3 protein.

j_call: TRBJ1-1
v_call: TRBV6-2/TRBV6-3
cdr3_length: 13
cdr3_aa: ASRPFMGQRREVF

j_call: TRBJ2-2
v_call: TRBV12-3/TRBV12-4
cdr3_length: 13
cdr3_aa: ASSSQHGNAVEVF

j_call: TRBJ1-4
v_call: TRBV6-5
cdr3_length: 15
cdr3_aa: AGSLLGRGRLNEKLF

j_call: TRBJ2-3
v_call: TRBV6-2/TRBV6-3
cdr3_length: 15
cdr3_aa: ASSYRQKMPSTDTQY

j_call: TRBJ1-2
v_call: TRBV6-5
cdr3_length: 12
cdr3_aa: ASCYSGQDYGYT

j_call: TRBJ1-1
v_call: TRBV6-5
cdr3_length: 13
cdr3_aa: ASSCWPRGNTVAF

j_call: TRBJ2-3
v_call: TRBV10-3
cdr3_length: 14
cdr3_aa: AISDGLVGITDTQY

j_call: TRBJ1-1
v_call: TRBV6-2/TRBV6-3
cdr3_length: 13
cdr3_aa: VSLPFVGQRREAF

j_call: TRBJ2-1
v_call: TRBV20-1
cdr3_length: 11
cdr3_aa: SDGTSGGAEQF

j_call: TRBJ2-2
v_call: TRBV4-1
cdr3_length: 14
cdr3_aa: ASRQERTSGIRELF

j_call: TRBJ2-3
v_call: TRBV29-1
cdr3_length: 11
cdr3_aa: SVAWTSPYTQY

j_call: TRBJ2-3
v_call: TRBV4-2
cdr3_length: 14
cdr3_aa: ANSPLGSGTEDTQY

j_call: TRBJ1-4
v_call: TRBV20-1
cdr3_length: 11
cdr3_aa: SASWRPNEKLF

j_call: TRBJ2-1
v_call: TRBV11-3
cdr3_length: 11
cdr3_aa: ASNTQEEGEQF

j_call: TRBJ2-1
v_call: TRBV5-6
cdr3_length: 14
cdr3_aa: ASSRGERGGYNEQL

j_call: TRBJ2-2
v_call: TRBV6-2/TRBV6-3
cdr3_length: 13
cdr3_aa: ASSPGIRGTGELF

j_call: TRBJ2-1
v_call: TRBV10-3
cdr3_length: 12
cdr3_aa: AISSGQGVHGQF

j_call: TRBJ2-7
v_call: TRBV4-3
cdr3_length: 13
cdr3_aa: ASSNTIKGFHGQY

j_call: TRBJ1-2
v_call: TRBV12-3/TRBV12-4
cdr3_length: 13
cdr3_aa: ANRANLDRKYGYT

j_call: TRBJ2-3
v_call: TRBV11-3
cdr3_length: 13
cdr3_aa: ASTRRELSTDAQY

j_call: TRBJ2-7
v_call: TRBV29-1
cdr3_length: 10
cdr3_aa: SAWGTKPEQN

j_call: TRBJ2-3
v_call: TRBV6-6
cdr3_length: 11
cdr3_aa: ASSYSLTDMQY

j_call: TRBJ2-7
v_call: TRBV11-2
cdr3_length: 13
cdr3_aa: ANSLDQGAPYVQY

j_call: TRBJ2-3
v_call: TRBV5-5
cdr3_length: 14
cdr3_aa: ISSLGGQGPTDTQY

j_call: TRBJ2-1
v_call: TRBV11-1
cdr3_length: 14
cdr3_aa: ASSPLPSGKNNEEF

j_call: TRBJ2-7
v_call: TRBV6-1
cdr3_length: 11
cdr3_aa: ASSETEVFEQY

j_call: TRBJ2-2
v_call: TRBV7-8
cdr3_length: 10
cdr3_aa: TSRLGTGELF

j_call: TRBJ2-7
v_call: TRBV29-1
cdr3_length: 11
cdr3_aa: SVASQGLYEQY

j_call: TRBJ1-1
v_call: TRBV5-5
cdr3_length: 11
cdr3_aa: ASSLDVKIEAF

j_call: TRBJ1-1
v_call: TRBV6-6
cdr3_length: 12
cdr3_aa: AADLTGWDTEAF

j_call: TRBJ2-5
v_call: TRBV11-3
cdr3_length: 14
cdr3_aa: VSSLGVVRLAETQY

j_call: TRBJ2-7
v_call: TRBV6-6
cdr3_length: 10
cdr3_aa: ANSYGAVEQY

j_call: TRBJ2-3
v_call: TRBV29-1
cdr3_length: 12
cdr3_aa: SVRLVGVRGTQY

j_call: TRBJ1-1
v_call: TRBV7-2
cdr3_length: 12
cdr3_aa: ASSVTDQNTEAF

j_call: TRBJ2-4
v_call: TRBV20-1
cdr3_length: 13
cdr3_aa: SVRDTLAGTNIQY

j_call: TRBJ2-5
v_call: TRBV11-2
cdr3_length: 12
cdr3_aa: ASSLDDRYETQY

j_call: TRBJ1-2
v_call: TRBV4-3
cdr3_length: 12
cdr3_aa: ARGQDLGTGRYA

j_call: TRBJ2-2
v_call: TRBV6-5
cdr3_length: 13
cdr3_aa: ASSYGETHTGELS

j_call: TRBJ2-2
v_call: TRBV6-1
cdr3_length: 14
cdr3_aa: ANTEAPYDNTGELF

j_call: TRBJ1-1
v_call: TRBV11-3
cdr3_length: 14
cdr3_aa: ARSFRVRTLNTEAF

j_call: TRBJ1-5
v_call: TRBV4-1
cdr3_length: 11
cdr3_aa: VSSQADRRPQH

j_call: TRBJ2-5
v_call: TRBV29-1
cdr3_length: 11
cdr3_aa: TVAYRFQETQY

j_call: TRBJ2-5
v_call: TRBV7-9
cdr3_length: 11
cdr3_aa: ASSADGAETQY

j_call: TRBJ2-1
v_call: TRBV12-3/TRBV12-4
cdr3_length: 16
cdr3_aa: ASNSSFSGVGGYNEQF

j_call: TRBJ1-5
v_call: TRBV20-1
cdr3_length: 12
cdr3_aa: SAQVPGNNQPQH

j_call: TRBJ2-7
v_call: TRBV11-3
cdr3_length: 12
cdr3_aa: ASSSSGIGVEKY

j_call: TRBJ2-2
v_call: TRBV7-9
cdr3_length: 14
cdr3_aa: ASSLPGNQNTGELF

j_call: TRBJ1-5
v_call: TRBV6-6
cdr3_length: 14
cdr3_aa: ASRTATGGSNQPQH

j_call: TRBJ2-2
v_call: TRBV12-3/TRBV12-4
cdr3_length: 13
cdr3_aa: ANSPQYGDAGELF

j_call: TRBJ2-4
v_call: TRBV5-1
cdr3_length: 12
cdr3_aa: ASSTTGTKIIQY